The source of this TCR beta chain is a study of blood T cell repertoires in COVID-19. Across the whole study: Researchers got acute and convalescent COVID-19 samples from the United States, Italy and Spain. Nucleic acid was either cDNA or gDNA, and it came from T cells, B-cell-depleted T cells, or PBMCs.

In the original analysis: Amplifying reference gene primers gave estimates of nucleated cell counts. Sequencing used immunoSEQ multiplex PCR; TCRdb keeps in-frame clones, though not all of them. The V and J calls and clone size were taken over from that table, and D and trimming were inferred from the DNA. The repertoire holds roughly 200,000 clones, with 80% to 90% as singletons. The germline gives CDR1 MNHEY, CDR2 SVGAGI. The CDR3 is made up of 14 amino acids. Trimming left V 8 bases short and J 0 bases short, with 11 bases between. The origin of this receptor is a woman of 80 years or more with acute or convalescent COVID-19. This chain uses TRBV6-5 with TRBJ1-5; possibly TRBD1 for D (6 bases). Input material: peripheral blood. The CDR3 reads CASSTGYSNQPQHF. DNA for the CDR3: TGTGCCAGCTCCACAGGGTATAGCAATCAGCCCCAGCATTTT.